Each of the 27 T cell receptor beta chains below was sequenced from the same sample in a study of T cell repertoires in aging, cancer and after chemotherapy. TCR beta rearrangements were amplified from peripheral blood genomic DNA. Rearranged V-D-J TRB sequences were amplified with a mixed TRB-A/B primer pool. One entry per CDR3 protein results from TCRdb running MiXCR on the multiplex PCR reads. The sample holds about 3,000 distinct CDR3 sequences; about 44% are singletons and the top ten take over 5.5%. The sequenced sample consisted of blood. These receptors all stem from a human donor with a solid tumor.

This clonotype turned up a few times. The chain combines TRBV4-1 with TRBJ2-3, with unresolved D. Germline-derived CDR1 and CDR2 are MGHRA and YSYEKL. Trimming took 4 bases from V and 1 from J, leaving 9 bases between them. The CDR3 is made up of 14 amino acids. This CDR3 is CASSRGGGTDTQYF. Here the CDR3 DNA reads TGCGCCAGCAGCCGGGGTGGGGGCACAGATACGCAGTATTTT.

This clonotype was observed a handful of times. This chain connects TRBV7-3 to TRBJ2-1; 14 bases line up with TRBD2. CDR3 length equals 15 residues. J was trimmed by 9 bases and V by 3 bases; bases with no gene match: 4. CDR1 SGHTA and CDR2 FQGTGA come from the germline V gene. The chain's CDR3 is CASSLGLAGEGEQFF. CDR3 in DNA: TGTGCCAGCAGCTTGGGACTAGCGGGGGAGGGTGAGCAGTTCTTC.

This rearrangement joins TRBV7-2 to TRBJ2-7; D uncertain. There are 14 residues in the CDR3. In germline, CDR1 is SGHTA, CDR2 FQGNSA. V lost 5 bases, J lost 1 base, and 12 bases lay in between. For the CDR3, the DNA is TGTGCCAGCAGCCCAACTATCACGTCCTACGAGCAGTACTTC. This sequence encodes CASSPTITSYEQYF.

This clonotype came up a few times. CDR3 coding DNA: TGTGCCTGGAGTATACTAGCGGGAAAGGCTGAGCAGTTCTTC. It yields the protein CAWSILAGKAEQFF. The chain has TRBV30 and TRBJ2-1, with 10 bases identical to TRBD2. This CDR3 has 14 amino acids. V trimming: 2 bases; J trimming: 9 bases; junction bases outside the gene matches: 7. Germline CDR1 reads GTSNPN; CDR2 reads SVGIG (reference sequence). The entire variable domain, with the rest obtained from reference TRBV30 and TRBJ2-1, is as follows: SQTIHQWPATLVQPVGSPLSLECTVEGTSNPNLYWYRQAAGRGLQLLFYSVGIGQISSEVPQNLSASRPQDRQFILSSKKLLLSDSGFYLCAWSILAGKAEQFFGPGTRLTVL.

The chain recombines TRBV27 with TRBJ1-1; D possibly corresponds to TRBD1 (5 bases). With 5 bases removed from V and 1 base from J, the gap between germline ends came to 11 bases. Germline CDR1 MNHEY, CDR2 SMNVEV (reference sequence). The CDR3 is made up of 14 amino acids. The CDR3 here is CASSPGTANTEAFF. The CDR3 DNA reads as TGTGCCAGCAGTCCCGGGACGGCGAACACTGAAGCTTTCTTT.

The chain is built from TRBV6-5 and TRBJ2-7, with 12 bases identical to TRBD1. CDR1 is MNHEY, CDR2 SVGAGI, per germline. The CDR3 runs to 16 residues. Germline trimming cut 1 base from V and 7 bases from J; bases unmatched to any gene: 8. CDR3 loop: CASSYFPGQGAVEQYF. CDR3 nucleotide sequence: TGTGCCAGCAGTTACTTCCCGGGACAGGGGGCGGTTGAGCAGTACTTC.

V usage is TRBV6-5 and J usage is TRBJ2-3, with D unresolved. This CDR3 region has 13 residues. CDR1 and CDR2 from the germline V gene are MNHEY and SVGAGI. V dropped 6 bases and J dropped 0 bases, with 7 bases sitting between them. CDR3 in DNA: TGTGCCAGCAGCCCCGACAGCACAGATACGCAGTATTTT. Its protein is CASSPDSTDTQYF.

A few counts support this clonotype. The chain carries TRBV7-9 and TRBJ2-3; maybe TRBD2 (5 bases). This CDR3 region has 14 residues. V was clipped by 6 bases and J by 7 bases, with 17 bases between them. Germline V gene data show CDR1 as SEHNR and CDR2 as FQNEAQ (reference sequence). CDR3 in amino acids: CASSAPGLSNTQYF. DNA for the CDR3: TGTGCCAGCAGTGCCCCCGGACTGTCTAATACGCAGTATTTT.

The V and J genes are TRBV5-8 and TRBJ1-2; D unresolved. The CDR3 covers 15 residues. CDR1 SGHTS and CDR2 YDEGEE come from the germline V gene. Between the trimmed V and J ends, which lost 3 bases and 4 bases, there was a span of 16 bases. CDR3 sequence reads: CASSSPIRRGYGYTF. DNA for the CDR3: TGTGCCAGCAGCTCTCCAATCAGGCGAGGCTATGGCTACACCTTC.

The J gene is TRBJ1-2, the V gene TRBV6-6; perhaps TRBD1 as D (6 bases). With 7 bases removed from V and 3 bases from J, the gap between germline ends came to 12 bases. This CDR3 region has 13 residues. Germline lookup yields CDR1 MNHNY and CDR2 SVGAGI (reference sequence). CDR3 bases: TGTGCCAGCATGGTACAGGGATACTATGGCTACACCTTC. This gives the protein CASMVQGYYGYTF.

This clonotype was observed a single time. The V gene is TRBV5-1, the J gene TRBJ2-1; tentatively, D is TRBD2 (5 bases). Trimming cost V 4 bases and J 8 bases, with 16 bases left between them. The length of the CDR3 is 14 residues. CDR1 SGHRS and CDR2 YFSETQ come from the germline V gene. CDR3 region: CASSRLYGGDEQFF. CDR3 DNA sequence: TGCGCCAGCAGCCGACTGTACGGAGGCGATGAGCAGTTCTTC.

This chain uses TRBV19 with TRBJ2-1; the match to TRBD2 covers 8 bases. In germline, CDR1 is LNHDA, CDR2 SQIVND (reference sequence). The CDR3 spans 16 residues. The V and J ends lost 7 bases and 5 bases, in that order; junction bases with no gene match: 13. In DNA form, the CDR3 reads TGTGCCAGTACCACTCCGGGACTAGAAATTCACAATGAGCAGTTCTTC. It translates to CASTTPGLEIHNEQFF.

This CDR3 is CASSQDVRGGELFF. CDR3 nucleotides: TGCGCCAGCAGCCAAGATGTCCGCGGCGGGGAGCTGTTTTTT. The chain carries TRBV4-3 and TRBJ2-2; the D is unclear. V gave up 0 bases and J gave up 7 bases, with 9 bases separating them. This CDR3 is built from 14 residues. CDR1 and CDR2 from the germline V gene are LGHNA and YSLEER.

The chain carries TRBV19 and TRBJ2-6; possible D gene TRBD1, 6 bases. The CDR3 totals 16 residues. Per the germline V gene, CDR1 is LNHDA and CDR2 is SQIVND (reference sequence). The V and J ends lost 2 bases and 2 bases respectively, with 10 bases between them. CDR3: CASSIPGAPGANVLTF. As DNA, the CDR3 is TGTGCCAGTAGTATACCAGGGGCTCCTGGGGCCAACGTCCTGACTTTC.

This clonotype turned up a few times. CDR3 region: CASSLDQSGWVTDTQYF. The CDR3 DNA reads as TGTGCCAGCAGCTTAGATCAATCCGGGTGGGTAACAGATACGCAGTATTTT. This chain uses TRBV11-2 with TRBJ2-3; D is ambiguous. The germline gives CDR1 SGHAT, CDR2 FQNNGV. The CDR3 spans 17 residues. Trimming left V 0 bases short and J 3 bases short, with 16 bases between.

Only a few counts were recorded for this clonotype. The rearrangement joins TRBV15 to TRBJ2-7, with D perhaps TRBD1 (5 bases). The germline CDR1 and CDR2 sequences are LNHNV and YYDKDF (reference sequence). Trimming stripped 5 bases from V and 3 bases from J, with 11 bases between. The CDR3 has 13 amino acids. The CDR3 is CATSAGYGYEQYF. The CDR3 coding sequence is TGTGCCACCAGCGCAGGGTACGGCTACGAGCAGTACTTC.

The rearrangement links TRBV18 to TRBJ2-6; a weak D match, TRBD1 (5 bases). V lost 2 bases to trimming and J lost 0 bases, with 17 bases between them. The CDR3 extends over 19 amino acids. Germline V gives CDR1 KGHSH, CDR2 LQKENI. Written as DNA, the CDR3 is TGTGCCAGCTCACCAGTGTCGTACAGGTCCAGCTCTGGGGCCAACGTCCTGACTTTC. Its translation: CASSPVSYRSSSGANVLTF.

J is TRBJ2-7 and V is TRBV29-1, with D unclear. The germline gives CDR1 SQVTM, CDR2 ANQGSEA. Trimming cost V 7 bases and J 3 bases, with 19 bases left between them. CDR3 size: 14 residues. Written as DNA, the CDR3 is TGCAGCGCGATTAACCTAGGCCAGTACTACGAGCAGTACTTC. As protein: CSAINLGQYYEQYF.

This clonotype turned up a few times. The V call is TRBV7-9, the J call TRBJ2-1, with 10 bases that match TRBD2. The germline V gene has CDR1 SEHNR and CDR2 FQNEAQ (reference sequence). The CDR3 length is 12 residues. Losses at the gene ends were 11 bases for V and 9 bases for J; bases not matched to a gene: 7. The CDR3 bases are TGTGCCCTTCTAGCGGGAGTAGGTGAGCAGTTCTTC. Translated: CALLAGVGEQFF.

The J gene is TRBJ2-4, the V gene TRBV7-6; D gene uncertain. Trimming stripped 1 base from V and 0 bases from J, with 10 bases between. The CDR3 is 16 residues long. The germline V gene encodes CDR1 SGHVS and CDR2 FNYEAQ. The CDR3 DNA reads as TGTGCCAGCAGCTTAGAAGCAGGTCTAGCCAAAAACATTCAGTACTTC. Translating gives CASSLEAGLAKNIQYF.

V usage is TRBV18 and J usage is TRBJ1-6, with a tentative D call TRBD1 (5 bases). Per germline, CDR1 KGHSH and CDR2 LQKENI. CDR3 length: 13 residues. Trimming left V 2 bases short and J 7 bases short, with 6 bases between. As DNA, the CDR3 is TGTGCCAGCTCACCAGGGGACAATTCACCCCTCCACTTT. Amino acids: CASSPGDNSPLHF.

This chain connects TRBV12-3 or TRBV12-4 to TRBJ2-1, with no clear D. CDR3 length: 15 amino acids. Trimming removed 1 base from V and 7 bases from J, with 14 bases in between. The CDR3 coding sequence is TGTGCCAGCAGTTTAGAGATGTGGATTGTGAATGAGCAGTTCTTC. Encoded protein: CASSLEMWIVNEQFF.

The V and J genes are TRBV30 and TRBJ1-1; 9 bases line up with TRBD1. CDR1 GTSNPN and CDR2 SVGIG come from the germline V gene (reference sequence). The CDR3 is 13 residues long. V gave up 8 bases and J gave up 5 bases; unmatched junction bases: 9. The DNA for the CDR3 is TGTGCCACTGAGACAGGGGGAGAAACTGAAGCTTTCTTT. Its protein is CATETGGETEAFF.

The chain uses TRBV7-2 and TRBJ2-7, with D perhaps matching TRBD2 (7 bases). Germline V lookup: CDR1 SGHTA, CDR2 FQGNSA. This CDR3 contains 17 residues. The germline V and J ends were trimmed by 3 bases and 0 bases, with 18 bases remaining between them. CDR3 sequence reads: CASSFGGGRGLSYEQYF. CDR3 nucleotides: TGTGCCAGCAGCTTTGGGGGGGGGCGGGGACTCTCCTACGAGCAGTACTTC.

Comment on this clonotype: The junction departs from germline at one end; a sequencing error may be responsible. The rearrangement joins TRBV29-1 to TRBJ2-4; tentative D call: TRBD2 (6 bases). Per the germline V gene, CDR1 is SQVTM and CDR2 is ANQGSEA. This CDR3 is built from 14 residues. CDR3 amino acids: CSVEVGGTKNILYF. The CDR3 nucleotides read TGCAGCGTTGAAGTGGGGGGAACCAAAAACATTCTGTACTTC.

The rearrangement links TRBV28 to TRBJ1-6; D remains ambiguous. Looked up from germline, CDR1 is MDHEN and CDR2 is SYDVKM. The CDR3 length is 14 residues. Trimming shortened V by 5 bases and J by 6 bases, and 11 bases separated the two germline ends. The CDR3 DNA reads TGTGCCAGCAGTAAGGCAGGTGTTAATTCACCCCTCCACTTT. Residues: CASSKAGVNSPLHF.

This clonotype has more than one count but fewer than ten. J is TRBJ1-2 and V is TRBV30; 9 bases are a match to TRBD1. V trimming: 2 bases; J trimming: 4 bases; junction bases outside the gene matches: 2. The length of the CDR3 is 13 residues. The germline CDR1 and CDR2 sequences are GTSNPN and SVGIG (reference sequence). The CDR3 is CAWSRGQGYGYTF. The CDR3 nucleotides read TGTGCCTGGAGTAGGGGACAGGGCTATGGCTACACCTTC.